This passage covers 29 T cell receptor beta chains from one sample sequenced in a study of cytomegalovirus exposure and HLA in healthy donors. Clones were read by immunoSEQ multiplex PCR, and TCRdb kept only the in-frame ones, dropping some. The table has 150,000 to 250,000 clones, more than 65% seen once. Sequenced: PBMCs. These receptors were collected from a woman in her 30s in good health and CMV-seropositive.

The genes are TRBV27 and TRBJ2-7; TRBD1 aligns across 9 bases. Germline assignment: CDR1 MNHEY and CDR2 SMNVEV (reference sequence). V dropped 5 bases and J dropped 6; count of bases not matched to a gene: 11. The CDR3 extends over 15 amino acids. The CDR3 loop reads CASSINRDRVSEQYF. The DNA of the CDR3 is TGTGCCAGCAGTATCAACCGGGACAGGGTTTCCGAGCAGTACTTC.

The chain employs TRBV5-1 and TRBJ2-3, with TRBD2 matching 10 bases. Germline trimming cut 6 bases from V and 3 bases from J; bases unmatched to any gene: 13. The CDR3 consists of 17 residues. Germline loops: CDR1 SGHRS, CDR2 YFSETQ. CDR3 residues: CASKQGLAGVETDTQYF. The CDR3 DNA sequence: TGCGCCAGCAAGCAGGGTCTAGCGGGAGTAGAGACAGATACGCAGTATTTT.

The V gene is TRBV28, the J gene TRBJ2-5; 7 bases match TRBD1. J was trimmed by 1 base and V by 6 bases; bases with no gene match: 5. The CDR3 runs 14 residues. In germline, CDR1 is MDHEN, CDR2 SYDVKM. The DNA of the CDR3 is TGTGCCAGCAGGACAGGGAATTCCCAAGAGACCCAGTACTTC. Translating it yields CASRTGNSQETQYF.

In its sample, this clone was seen a few times. V usage is TRBV5-1 and J usage is TRBJ2-7, with TRBD1 matching 9 bases. This CDR3 region has 13 residues. V gave up 2 bases and J gave up 5 bases; unmatched junction bases: 2. CDR1 SGHRS and CDR2 YFSETQ come from the germline V gene. CDR3: CASSFRTGDEQYF. The DNA for the CDR3 is TGCGCCAGCAGCTTTAGGACAGGGGACGAGCAGTACTTC.

The chain combines TRBV5-1 with TRBJ2-2; D call uncertain. The CDR3 contains 15 residues. Per germline, CDR1 SGHRS and CDR2 YFSETQ. V lost 1 base and J lost 0, with 7 bases in between. As DNA, the CDR3 is TGCGCCAGCAGCTTGCCCACAACGAACACCGGGGAGCTGTTTTTT. It codes for CASSLPTTNTGELFF.

The chain has TRBV27 and TRBJ2-3, with 12 bases that match TRBD2. Per the germline V gene, CDR1 is MNHEY and CDR2 is SMNVEV (reference sequence). Trimming at V came to 6 bases and at J to 4 bases, leaving 5 bases not matched to a gene. The CDR3 is 15 amino acids. In DNA form, the CDR3 reads TGTGCCAGCAGACCGACTAGCGGGAGACCAGATACGCAGTATTTT. Amino acid sequence: CASRPTSGRPDTQYF.

The chain couples TRBV30 to TRBJ1-1; no definite D call. Germline lookup yields CDR1 GTSNPN and CDR2 SVGIG (reference sequence). V was pared by 1 base and J by 7 bases, with 16 bases between. The CDR3 is 14 amino acids. The CDR3 loop reads CAWSDPRFGNEAFF. As DNA, the CDR3 is TGTGCCTGGAGTGACCCCCGTTTCGGTAATGAAGCTTTCTTT.

On this clone: The junction differs from germline at one of its ends, possibly a read error. J is TRBJ2-2 and V is TRBV30; 10 nucleotides match TRBD1. From germline, CDR1 is GTSNPN and CDR2 SVGIG (reference sequence). CDR3 length: 13 amino acids. The chain's CDR3 is CARSGTGVGELFF. Written as DNA, the CDR3 is TGTGCCCGGAGTGGGACAGGGGTCGGGGAGCTGTTTTTT.

The chain uses TRBV6-5 and TRBJ1-3; D is possibly TRBD1 (6 bases). The CDR3 loop spans 13 amino acids. Trimming removed 5 bases at V and 2 bases at J, with 7 bases between. The germline gives CDR1 MNHEY, CDR2 SVGAGI. The CDR3 coding sequence is TGTGCCAGCAGTCAGGGGACTGGAAACACCATATATTTT. This sequence encodes CASSQGTGNTIYF.

Regarding this clone: The junction does not match germline at one end; this may be a read error. The chain combines TRBV29-1 with TRBJ1-1; D perhaps matches TRBD1 (5 bases). The germline gives CDR1 SQVTM, CDR2 ANQGSEA. This CDR3 has 12 amino acids. The CDR3 nucleotides read TGCAGCGTTGAAGGTGGGATGTCCCAGGGACTTTTT. Protein: CSVEGGMSQGLF.

This chain links TRBV5-1 with TRBJ2-1; 7 bases are a match to TRBD2. CDR3 size: 15 residues. Germline loops: CDR1 SGHRS, CDR2 YFSETQ. Trimming cost V 2 bases and J 7 bases; bases outside gene matches: 9. The CDR3 loop reads CASSFTSVEPNEQFF. The CDR3 region has the DNA TGCGCCAGCAGCTTCACTAGCGTAGAGCCGAATGAGCAGTTCTTC.

The chain has TRBV29-1 and TRBJ2-1, with 7 nucleotides matching TRBD1. J gave up 12 bases and V 7 bases, and 6 bases lay outside the gene matches. Per the germline V gene, CDR1 is SQVTM and CDR2 is ANQGSEA. The CDR3 sequence is 10 residues long. CDR3 in DNA: TGCAGCGCCGAAGACAGGGTGCAGTTCTTC. The encoded protein is CSAEDRVQFF.

The V call is TRBV2, the J call TRBJ1-1; D is unclear. With 6 bases removed from V and 2 bases from J, the gap between germline ends came to 10 bases. The CDR3 is made up of 13 amino acids. CDR1 is SNHLY, CDR2 FYNNEI, per germline. The CDR3 sequence is CASRAGPNTEAFF. The DNA of the CDR3 is TGTGCCAGCAGAGCGGGCCCTAACACTGAAGCTTTCTTT.

The gene calls are TRBV6-5 and TRBJ2-7; the D gene is possibly TRBD2 (5 bases). Germline V gene lookup returns CDR1 MNHEY and CDR2 SVGAGI. V lost 2 bases, J lost 4 bases, and 9 bases lay in between. CDR3 size: 13 residues. CDR3 amino acids: CASSYRDDYEQYF. CDR3 DNA: TGTGCCAGCAGTTACCGGGATGATTACGAGCAGTACTTC.

This chain uses TRBV27 with TRBJ1-1; D unresolved. Germline-derived CDR1 and CDR2 are MNHEY and SMNVEV (reference sequence). CDR3 length: 13 residues. V was clipped by 0 bases and J by 5 bases, with 7 bases between them. The CDR3 DNA sequence: TGTGCCAGCAGTTTATCGGGAGGAACTGAAGCTTTCTTT. Its protein is CASSLSGGTEAFF.

This clone was seen a handful of times. The V and J genes are TRBV5-4 and TRBJ2-7; 13 bases fit TRBD2. CDR1 SGHNT and CDR2 YYREEE come from the germline V gene (reference sequence). This CDR3 comprises 20 residues. The junction had 20 bases not matched to a gene; V was cut back by 3 bases and J by 5 bases. CDR3 sequence reads: CASSWLGWTSGSPWENEQYF. CDR3 in DNA: TGTGCCAGCAGCTGGCTAGGTTGGACTAGCGGGAGCCCCTGGGAGAACGAGCAGTACTTC.

The chain recombines TRBV28 with TRBJ1-5; no definite D call. V gave up 2 bases and J gave up 0 bases, with 17 bases separating them. CDR1 and CDR2 from the germline V gene are MDHEN and SYDVKM. The CDR3 has 18 residues. CDR3 in DNA: TGTGCCAGCAGTTTAGGAGGTCCAGGTCAATATAGCAATCAGCCCCAGCATTTT. Translated: CASSLGGPGQYSNQPQHF.

The rearrangement joins TRBV7-3 to TRBJ2-3, with a possible D match to TRBD2 (6 bases). V was clipped by 5 bases and J by 1 base, with 13 bases between them. The CDR3 runs 15 residues. Germline V CDR1 and CDR2: SGHTA, FQGTGA. The CDR3 DNA reads as TGTGCCAGCAGCCCTCTCCCGGGGGGCACAGATACGCAGTATTTT. Its translation: CASSPLPGGTDTQYF.

This chain joins TRBV28 and TRBJ2-7; possible D gene TRBD1, 6 bases. Between the trimmed V and J ends, which lost 10 bases and 3 bases, there was a span of 19 bases. This CDR3 region has 14 residues. Per the germline V gene, CDR1 is MDHEN and CDR2 is SYDVKM. The CDR3 reads CATQKWTADYEQYF. CDR3 DNA: TGTGCCACCCAAAAATGGACAGCGGACTACGAGCAGTACTTC. The full variable domain, with the rest looked up from reference TRBV28 and TRBJ2-7, is DVKVTQSSRYLVKRTGEKVFLECVQDMDHENMFWYRQDPGLGLRLIYFSYDVKMKEKGDIPEGYSVSREKKERFSLILESASTNQTSMYLCATQKWTADYEQYFGPGTRLTVT.

This clone was seen once. This chain uses TRBV19 with TRBJ2-7; 11 bases are shared with TRBD2. Germline V gene data show CDR1 as LNHDA and CDR2 as SQIVND (reference sequence). CDR3 size: 16 residues. V shed 4 bases, J shed 0 bases, and the junction held 5 bases outside the gene matches. CDR3 coding DNA: TGTGCCAGTAGTAACCCTGGACTAGCGGGCTCCTACGAGCAGTACTTC. Its protein is CASSNPGLAGSYEQYF.

This rearrangement joins TRBV5-8 to TRBJ2-7; no clear D gene. Trimming pared 0 bases from V and 7 bases from J, leaving 14 bases between. Looked up from germline, CDR1 is SGHTS and CDR2 is YDEGEE. The CDR3 totals 14 residues. CDR3 nucleotide sequence: TGTGCCAGCAGCTTGGGACTTACTCGCTGGGAGCAGTACTTC. It yields the protein CASSLGLTRWEQYF.

The V gene is TRBV6-4, the J gene TRBJ2-2; D is unclear. Trimming took off 6 bases at V and 5 bases at J, with 10 bases between the two ends. The germline V gene encodes CDR1 MRHNA and CDR2 SNTAGT. This CDR3 is built from 13 residues. CDR3 amino acids: CASSPELTGELFF. The CDR3 DNA reads as TGTGCCAGCAGCCCCGAGCTGACCGGGGAGCTGTTTTTT.

V and J are TRBV6-5 and TRBJ1-1; D is possibly TRBD1 (5 bases). This CDR3 is built from 15 residues. Trimming stripped 5 bases from V and 0 bases from J, with 13 bases between. The germline CDR1 and CDR2 sequences are MNHEY and SVGAGI. The CDR3 region is CASSPHLGLNTEAFF. The CDR3 DNA follows: TGTGCCAGCAGTCCCCACTTGGGGCTGAACACTGAAGCTTTCTTT.

The chain carries TRBV4-2 and TRBJ2-5; 16 bases match TRBD2. CDR1 is LGHNA and CDR2 is YNFKEQ in the germline V gene. The J segment lost 5 bases and the V segment lost 2 bases, leaving 11 bases of the junction unmatched. This CDR3 comprises 19 residues. The CDR3 loop reads CASSQQGTSGGGRKETQYF. The CDR3 DNA sequence: TGTGCCAGCAGCCAACAAGGGACTAGCGGGGGGGGCCGTAAGGAGACCCAGTACTTC.

This chain uses TRBV19 with TRBJ2-7, with TRBD1 as a possible D gene (6 bases). Trimming removed 10 bases at V and 5 bases at J, with 18 bases between. The CDR3 runs to 13 residues. Germline V gene data show CDR1 as LNHDA and CDR2 as SQIVND (reference sequence). The CDR3 DNA reads as TGTGCCACCCAGAGGGCAGGGGCCAACGAGCAGTACTTC. Protein sequence: CATQRAGANEQYF.

This chain joins TRBV6-4 and TRBJ2-7; perhaps TRBD2 as D (6 bases). This CDR3 is built from 13 residues. CDR1 MRHNA and CDR2 SNTAGT come from the germline V gene. Trimming cost V 6 bases and J 2 bases, with 11 bases left between them. This chain's CDR3 is CASRGGTTYEQYF. The CDR3 nucleotides are TGTGCCAGCAGAGGAGGGACCACCTACGAGCAGTACTTC.

The CDR3 loop reads CASGQGASYEQYF. The DNA for the CDR3 is TGTGCCAGTGGACAGGGAGCCTCCTACGAGCAGTACTTC. V is TRBV19 and J is TRBJ2-7, with TRBD1 identical over 8 bases. The CDR3 is 13 residues long. V dropped 8 bases and J dropped 0; count of bases not matched to a gene: 3. Germline loops: CDR1 LNHDA, CDR2 SQIVND (reference sequence).

V usage is TRBV5-5 and J usage is TRBJ2-1, with 8 bases aligning to TRBD2. V was pared by 0 bases and J by 7 bases, with 15 bases of the junction left unmatched. This CDR3 has 18 residues. The germline CDR1 and CDR2 sequences are SGHKS and YYEKEE (reference sequence). CDR3 sequence reads: CASSLVVSGSPPGNEQFF. In DNA, the CDR3 is TGTGCCAGCAGCTTGGTCGTGAGCGGGAGCCCCCCGGGTAATGAGCAGTTCTTC.

This rearrangement joins TRBV14 to TRBJ1-2; D ambiguous. Between the trimmed V and J ends, which lost 0 bases and 8 bases, there was a span of 16 bases. This CDR3 has 15 residues. In germline, CDR1 is SGHDN, CDR2 FVKESK. The CDR3 loop reads CASSQELQPYEGYTF. The DNA for the CDR3 is TGTGCCAGCAGCCAAGAACTACAACCGTATGAAGGCTACACCTTC.